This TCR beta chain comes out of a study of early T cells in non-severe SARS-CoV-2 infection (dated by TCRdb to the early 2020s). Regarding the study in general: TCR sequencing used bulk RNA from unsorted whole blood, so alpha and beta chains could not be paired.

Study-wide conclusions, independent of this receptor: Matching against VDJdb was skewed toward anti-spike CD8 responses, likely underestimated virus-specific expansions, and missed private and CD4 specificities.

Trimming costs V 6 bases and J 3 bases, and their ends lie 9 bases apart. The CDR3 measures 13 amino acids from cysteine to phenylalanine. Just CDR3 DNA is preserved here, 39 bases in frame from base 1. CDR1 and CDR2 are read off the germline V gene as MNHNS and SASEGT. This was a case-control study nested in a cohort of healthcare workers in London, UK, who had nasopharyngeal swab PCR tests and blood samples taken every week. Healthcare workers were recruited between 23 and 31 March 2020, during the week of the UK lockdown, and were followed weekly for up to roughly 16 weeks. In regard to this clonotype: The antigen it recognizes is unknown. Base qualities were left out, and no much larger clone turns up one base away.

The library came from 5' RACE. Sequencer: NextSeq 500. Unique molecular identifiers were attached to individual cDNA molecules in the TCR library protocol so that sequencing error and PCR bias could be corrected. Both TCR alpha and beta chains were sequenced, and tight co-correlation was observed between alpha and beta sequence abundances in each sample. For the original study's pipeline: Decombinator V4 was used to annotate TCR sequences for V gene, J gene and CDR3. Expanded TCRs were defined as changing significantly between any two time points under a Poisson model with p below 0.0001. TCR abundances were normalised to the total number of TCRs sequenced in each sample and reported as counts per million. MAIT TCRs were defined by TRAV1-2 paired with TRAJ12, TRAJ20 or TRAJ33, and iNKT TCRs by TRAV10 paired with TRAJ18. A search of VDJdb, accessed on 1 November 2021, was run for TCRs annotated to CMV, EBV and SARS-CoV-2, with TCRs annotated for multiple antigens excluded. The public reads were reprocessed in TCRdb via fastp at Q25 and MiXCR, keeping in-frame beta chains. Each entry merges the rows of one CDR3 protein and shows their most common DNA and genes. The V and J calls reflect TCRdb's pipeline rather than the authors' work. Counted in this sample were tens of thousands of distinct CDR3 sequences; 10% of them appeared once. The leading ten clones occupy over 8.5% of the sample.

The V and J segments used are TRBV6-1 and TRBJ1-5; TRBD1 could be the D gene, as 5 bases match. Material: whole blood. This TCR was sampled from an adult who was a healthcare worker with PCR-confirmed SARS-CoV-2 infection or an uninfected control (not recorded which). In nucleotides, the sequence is TGTGCCAGCAGACCAGGGTTCAATCAGCCCCAGCATTTT. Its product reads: CASRPGFNQPQHF.